The next 10 T cell receptor beta chains were all read from a single sample in a study of Graves' ophthalmopathy and Graves' hyperthyroidism. RNA transcripts were the template, and TCR beta CDR3 regions were amplified from them. First-round RT-PCR with HTBI primers preceded a second-round multiplex PCR. TCRdb analysed the multiplex PCR reads with MiXCR anew, one entry per CDR3 protein. The profile shows hundreds of thousands of distinct CDR3 sequences, under 25% of them singletons. The sample comprised peripheral blood. The receptors derive from a woman between 18 and 29 years old with stable Graves' hyperthyroidism.

This clonotype was found many times. The V call is TRBV20-1, the J call TRBJ2-7, with 11 bases matching TRBD2. There are 14 residues in the CDR3. V lost 0 bases to trimming and J lost 10 bases; unmatched junction nucleotides: 8. In germline, CDR1 is DFQATT, CDR2 SNEGSKA (reference sequence). The CDR3 DNA is TGCAGTGCTAGAGATAGCGGGAGGGCCAAGGGTCAGTACTTC. Amino acid sequence: CSARDSGRAKGQYF.

There are many counts of this clonotype. The rearrangement joins TRBV5-1 to TRBJ1-5, with unresolved D. V was cut by 0 bases and J by 0 bases, with 10 bases left in between. The CDR3 length is 16 residues. Germline CDR1 reads SGHRS; CDR2 reads YFSETQ. The CDR3 bases are TGCGCCAGCAGCTTGGACGGCAGCGCTAGCAATCAGCCCCAGCATTTT. Translating gives CASSLDGSASNQPQHF.

V gene TRBV7-8 combines with J gene TRBJ2-4; the D gene could be TRBD1 or TRBD2 (5 bases each). Trimming removed 1 base at V and 7 bases at J, with 11 bases between. This CDR3 is built from 14 residues. The germline V gene has CDR1 SGHVS and CDR2 FQNEAQ. This chain's CDR3 is CASSLGGLANIQYF. The DNA of the CDR3 is TGTGCCAGCAGCTTAGGGGGGTTGGCGAACATTCAGTACTTC. Supplemented by reference TRBV7-8 and TRBJ2-4, the full variable domain reads GAGVSQSPRYKVAKRGQDVALRCDPISGHVSLFWYQQALGQGPEFLTYFQNEAQLDKSGLPSDRFFAERPEGSVSTLKIQRTQQEDSAVYLCASSLGGLANIQYFGAGTRLSVL.

This clonotype was seen only a few times. This could be a read error, since a much larger clone is one nucleotide away. V gene TRBV19 combines with J gene TRBJ1-1, with D unclear. V was pared by 10 bases and J by 2 bases, with 14 bases between. CDR3 length: 13 amino acids. Germline CDR1 LNHDA, CDR2 SQIVND (reference sequence). The CDR3, as DNA: TGTGCCAATAGCCGACTCCGAAACACTGAAGCTTTCTTT. Its protein is CANSRLRNTEAFF.

This clonotype was counted ten times or more. V is TRBV6-5 and J is TRBJ2-7, with a possible D match to TRBD1 (6 bases). Trimming shortened V by 2 bases and J by 6 bases, and 11 bases separated the two germline ends. Germline CDR1 and CDR2: MNHEY and SVGAGI. This CDR3 is 13 amino acids long. The CDR3 loop is CASSYPMDSEQYF. The CDR3 nucleotides are TGTGCCAGCAGTTACCCCATGGACAGCGAGCAGTACTTC.

Many counts were recorded for this clonotype. The chain recombines TRBV20-1 with TRBJ1-1, with 8 bases that match TRBD1. The CDR3 consists of 15 residues. Germline CDR1 reads DFQATT; CDR2 reads SNEGSKA (reference sequence). V was clipped by 6 bases and J by 2 bases; unmatched bases: 11. The CDR3 DNA is TGCAGTGCCACTACCCCCGACAGGGGAAACACTGAAGCTTTCTTT. Its protein product is CSATTPDRGNTEAFF.

At least ten counts were recorded for this clonotype. The V gene is TRBV7-9, the J gene TRBJ2-7; the D gene is possibly TRBD1 (5 bases). Germline CDR1 and CDR2: SEHNR and FQNEAQ (reference sequence). The CDR3 runs 12 residues. V was trimmed by 5 bases and J by 6 bases, leaving 11 bases between them. As DNA, the CDR3 is TGTGCCAGCAGCCCACTGGGGCTCGAGCAGTACTTC. Amino acid sequence: CASSPLGLEQYF.

This clonotype showed up just a few times. V gene TRBV20-1 combines with J gene TRBJ1-2, with TRBD1 as a possible D gene (6 bases). The CDR3 is made up of 12 amino acids. Germline V gene sequence: CDR1 DFQATT, CDR2 SNEGSKA (reference sequence). V was cut by 3 bases and J by 8 bases, with 13 bases left in between. This CDR3 reads CSASYTGKGYTF. The CDR3 DNA reads TGCAGTGCTAGTTATACAGGGAAAGGCTACACCTTC.

This clonotype showed up many times. The chain couples TRBV27 to TRBJ2-2; 10 bases are a match to TRBD1. The CDR3 length is 15 residues. The ends lost 3 bases at V and 4 bases at J; junction bases unmatched: 2. CDR1 is MNHEY, CDR2 SMNVEV, per germline (reference sequence). CDR3 coding DNA: TGTGCCAGCAGTTTCTGGACAGGGGGCACCGGGGAGCTGTTTTTT. Translating gives CASSFWTGGTGELFF.

Regarding this clonotype: A read error may be the cause here, since a much bigger clone is one base away. Since the CDR3 does not end with the conserved phenylalanine or tryptophan, this likely comes from a read error. CDR3 in amino acids: CASKVTDTQYL. CDR3 sequence (DNA): TGTGCCAGCAAAGTTACAGATACGCAGTATTTG. V usage is TRBV6-4 and J usage is TRBJ2-3; no firm D call. V shed 7 bases and J shed 3 bases, with 5 bases lying between them. Germline CDR1 MRHNA, CDR2 SNTAGT. This CDR3 has 11 residues.